The rows below give T cell receptor beta chains drawn from one sample of a study of T cell responses to AZD1222 COVID-19 vaccine. TCRdb's table, derived via immunoSEQ multiplex PCR, lists solely in-frame clones and lacks some. This table holds roughly 70,000 clones, roughly 87% found once. This material consisted of peripheral blood, taken on day 0 of AZD1222 vaccination. Every receptor here comes from an adult in good health. CDR3s include the opening cysteine and the closing phenylalanine or tryptophan. D genes are given only for firm matches. Part of the rows lack a size; the others show once, few, many or a class for expanded clones.

v_gene: TRBV2; j_gene: TRBJ1-4; abundance: .; d_gene: .; CDR3aa: CASSEIRKNEKLFF; CDR3nt: TGTGCCAGCAGTGAAATTAGGAAAAATGAAAAACTGTTTTTT
v_gene: TRBV5-5; j_gene: TRBJ1-1; abundance: .; d_gene: .; CDR3aa: CASSLTGLNTEAFF; CDR3nt: TGTGCCAGCAGCTTAACAGGTTTGAACACTGAAGCTTTCTTT
v_gene: TRBV4-3; j_gene: TRBJ2-5; abundance: .; d_gene: TRBD2; CDR3aa: CASSRGLAGDETQYF; CDR3nt: TGCGCCAGCAGCCGGGGACTAGCGGGGGATGAGACCCAGTACTTC
v_gene: TRBV5-6; j_gene: TRBJ2-3; abundance: .; d_gene: .; CDR3aa: CASSFSSSDTQYF; CDR3nt: TGTGCCAGCAGCTTCTCTTCCTCAGATACGCAGTATTTT
v_gene: TRBV3-1/TRBV3-2; j_gene: TRBJ2-7; abundance: .; d_gene: .; CDR3aa: CASSQVQAANEQYF; CDR3nt: TGTGCCAGCAGCCAAGTCCAGGCCGCCAACGAGCAGTACTTC
v_gene: TRBV29-1; j_gene: TRBJ1-5; abundance: .; d_gene: TRBD1; CDR3aa: CSASGGSQQPQHF; CDR3nt: TGCAGCGCCTCAGGGGGCAGTCAGCAGCCCCAGCATTTT
v_gene: TRBV6-2/TRBV6-3; j_gene: TRBJ1-2; abundance: medium-sized; d_gene: TRBD1; CDR3aa: CASSYSSDGRGSNYGYTF; CDR3nt: TGTGCCAGCAGTTACTCATCAGATGGCAGGGGGTCAAACTATGGCTACACCTTC
v_gene: TRBV7-6; j_gene: TRBJ2-3; abundance: .; d_gene: TRBD2; CDR3aa: CASSLVRGGLDTQYF; CDR3nt: TGTGCCAGCAGCTTAGTACGGGGGGGCCTCGATACGCAGTATTTT
v_gene: TRBV7-8; j_gene: TRBJ1-4; abundance: once; d_gene: .; CDR3aa: CASGGSATNEKLFF; CDR3nt: TGTGCCAGCGGGGGGAGTGCAACTAATGAAAAACTGTTTTTT
v_gene: TRBV27; j_gene: TRBJ1-5; abundance: .; d_gene: TRBD1; CDR3aa: CASSPLTGGLTQPQHF; CDR3nt: TGTGCCAGCAGTCCACTGACAGGGGGCTTGACTCAGCCCCAGCATTTT
v_gene: TRBV25-1; j_gene: TRBJ2-5; abundance: .; d_gene: .; CDR3aa: CASSEQGRGETQYF; CDR3nt: TGTGCCAGCAGTGAGCAGGGGAGGGGGGAGACCCAGTACTTC
v_gene: TRBV28; j_gene: TRBJ1-4; abundance: .; d_gene: TRBD1; CDR3aa: CASSPPRGRTNEKLFF; CDR3nt: TGTGCCAGCAGTCCCCCCAGGGGGCGAACTAATGAAAAACTGTTTTTT
v_gene: TRBV5-1; j_gene: TRBJ1-6; abundance: .; d_gene: .; CDR3aa: CASRVGRHSPLHF; CDR3nt: TGCGCCAGCAGGGTGGGTCGGCATTCACCCCTCCACTTT
v_gene: TRBV5-1; j_gene: TRBJ1-2; abundance: few; d_gene: .; CDR3aa: CASSWVTAEDGYTF; CDR3nt: TGCGCCAGCAGCTGGGTCACAGCAGAGGATGGCTACACCTTC
v_gene: TRBV4-2; j_gene: TRBJ2-7; abundance: .; d_gene: TRBD2; CDR3aa: CASSQVGLGEISGRDYEQYF; CDR3nt: TGTGCCAGCAGCCAAGTTGGGTTGGGGGAAATTAGCGGGAGGGACTACGAGCAGTACTTC
v_gene: TRBV5-1; j_gene: TRBJ2-3; abundance: .; d_gene: TRBD2; CDR3aa: CASSPLTSAFTDTQYF; CDR3nt: TGCGCCAGCAGCCCCCTGACTAGCGCTTTCACAGATACGCAGTATTTT
v_gene: TRBV19; j_gene: TRBJ2-7; abundance: .; d_gene: .; CDR3aa: CASSITDSFTYEQYF; CDR3nt: TGTGCCAGTAGTATCACGGACAGCTTCACCTACGAGCAGTACTTC
v_gene: TRBV10-2; j_gene: TRBJ2-7; abundance: .; d_gene: .; CDR3aa: CASSESFSGDGLSYEQYF; CDR3nt: TGCGCCAGCAGTGAGTCCTTTTCAGGGGACGGACTCTCCTACGAGCAGTACTTC
v_gene: TRBV3-1/TRBV3-2; j_gene: TRBJ1-6; abundance: once; d_gene: .; CDR3aa: CASSQMGGTYNSPLHF; CDR3nt: TGTGCCAGCAGCCAAATGGGGGGGACATATAATTCACCCCTCCACTTT
v_gene: TRBV7-9; j_gene: TRBJ2-6; abundance: .; d_gene: .; CDR3aa: CASSSWDGYNVLTF; CDR3nt: TGTGCCAGCAGCTCCTGGGACGGATACAACGTCCTGACTTTC
v_gene: TRBV30; j_gene: TRBJ1-2; abundance: once; d_gene: .; CDR3aa: CAWSVQGYGYTF; CDR3nt: TGTGCCTGGAGTGTCCAGGGTTATGGCTACACCTTC
v_gene: TRBV4-2; j_gene: TRBJ1-4; abundance: .; d_gene: .; CDR3aa: CASSRERNEKLFF; CDR3nt: TGTGCCAGCAGCCGTGAGAGGAATGAAAAACTGTTTTTT
v_gene: TRBV6-2/TRBV6-3; j_gene: TRBJ1-1; abundance: .; d_gene: .; CDR3aa: CASSFTANTEAFF; CDR3nt: TGTGCCAGCAGTTTCACGGCGAACACTGAAGCTTTCTTT
v_gene: TRBV14; j_gene: TRBJ2-3; abundance: .; d_gene: .; CDR3aa: CASSQGTGITDTQYF; CDR3nt: TGTGCCAGCAGCCAAGGAACGGGGATCACAGATACGCAGTATTTT
v_gene: TRBV9; j_gene: TRBJ1-6; abundance: .; d_gene: TRBD1; CDR3aa: CASSVTGTENSPLHF; CDR3nt: TGTGCCAGCAGTGTCACCGGGACAGAGAATTCACCCCTCCACTTT
v_gene: TRBV15; j_gene: TRBJ2-2; abundance: medium-sized; d_gene: TRBD2; CDR3aa: CATSRIPSGGPANTGELFF; CDR3nt: TGTGCCACCAGCAGAATTCCTAGCGGGGGGCCGGCGAACACCGGGGAGCTGTTTTTT
v_gene: TRBV5-4; j_gene: TRBJ2-7; abundance: .; d_gene: .; CDR3aa: CASSLAASGQTYEQYF; CDR3nt: TGTGCCAGCAGCTTGGCCGCTTCGGGACAAACCTACGAGCAGTACTTC
v_gene: TRBV7-2; j_gene: TRBJ1-2; abundance: .; d_gene: TRBD1; CDR3aa: CASSLALAKGGNYGYTF; CDR3nt: TGTGCCAGCAGCTTAGCGTTGGCAAAAGGGGGCAACTATGGCTACACCTTC
v_gene: TRBV10-2; j_gene: TRBJ1-3; abundance: .; d_gene: .; CDR3aa: CASRTGTAGNTIYF; CDR3nt: TGCGCCAGCAGGACCGGGACCGCTGGAAACACCATATATTTT
v_gene: TRBV9; j_gene: TRBJ2-5; abundance: .; d_gene: TRBD2; CDR3aa: CASSAQRGVSQETQYF; CDR3nt: TGTGCCAGCAGCGCCCAACGGGGGGTATCTCAAGAGACCCAGTACTTC
v_gene: TRBV7-9; j_gene: TRBJ2-3; abundance: .; d_gene: .; CDR3aa: CASSQGPGRADTQYF; CDR3nt: TGTGCCAGCAGCCAAGGCCCGGGACGGGCAGATACGCAGTATTTT
v_gene: TRBV30; j_gene: TRBJ2-3; abundance: .; d_gene: .; CDR3aa: CAWSAVSSTDTQYF; CDR3nt: TGTGCCTGGAGTGCTGTGTCTAGCACAGATACGCAGTATTTT
v_gene: TRBV5-6; j_gene: TRBJ1-1; abundance: .; d_gene: .; CDR3aa: CASSLALERDTEAFF; CDR3nt: TGTGCCAGCAGCTTGGCCTTAGAAAGGGACACTGAAGCTTTCTTT
v_gene: TRBV19; j_gene: TRBJ1-2; abundance: .; d_gene: .; CDR3aa: CASNDGRTYGYTF; CDR3nt: TGTGCCAGTAACGATGGACGGACCTATGGCTACACCTTC